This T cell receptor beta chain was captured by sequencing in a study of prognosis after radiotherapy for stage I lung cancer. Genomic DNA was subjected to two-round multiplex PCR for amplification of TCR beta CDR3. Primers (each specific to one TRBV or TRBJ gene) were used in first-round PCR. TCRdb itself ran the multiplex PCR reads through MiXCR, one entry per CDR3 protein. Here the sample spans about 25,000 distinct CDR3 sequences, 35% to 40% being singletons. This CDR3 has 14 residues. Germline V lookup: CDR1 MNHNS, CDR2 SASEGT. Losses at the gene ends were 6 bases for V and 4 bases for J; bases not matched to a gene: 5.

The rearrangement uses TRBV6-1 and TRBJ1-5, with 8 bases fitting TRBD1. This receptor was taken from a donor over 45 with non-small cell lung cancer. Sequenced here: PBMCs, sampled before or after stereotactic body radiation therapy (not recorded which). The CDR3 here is CASRRTGRNQPQHF. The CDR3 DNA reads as TGTGCCAGCAGGCGGACAGGGAGAAATCAGCCCCAGCATTTT.